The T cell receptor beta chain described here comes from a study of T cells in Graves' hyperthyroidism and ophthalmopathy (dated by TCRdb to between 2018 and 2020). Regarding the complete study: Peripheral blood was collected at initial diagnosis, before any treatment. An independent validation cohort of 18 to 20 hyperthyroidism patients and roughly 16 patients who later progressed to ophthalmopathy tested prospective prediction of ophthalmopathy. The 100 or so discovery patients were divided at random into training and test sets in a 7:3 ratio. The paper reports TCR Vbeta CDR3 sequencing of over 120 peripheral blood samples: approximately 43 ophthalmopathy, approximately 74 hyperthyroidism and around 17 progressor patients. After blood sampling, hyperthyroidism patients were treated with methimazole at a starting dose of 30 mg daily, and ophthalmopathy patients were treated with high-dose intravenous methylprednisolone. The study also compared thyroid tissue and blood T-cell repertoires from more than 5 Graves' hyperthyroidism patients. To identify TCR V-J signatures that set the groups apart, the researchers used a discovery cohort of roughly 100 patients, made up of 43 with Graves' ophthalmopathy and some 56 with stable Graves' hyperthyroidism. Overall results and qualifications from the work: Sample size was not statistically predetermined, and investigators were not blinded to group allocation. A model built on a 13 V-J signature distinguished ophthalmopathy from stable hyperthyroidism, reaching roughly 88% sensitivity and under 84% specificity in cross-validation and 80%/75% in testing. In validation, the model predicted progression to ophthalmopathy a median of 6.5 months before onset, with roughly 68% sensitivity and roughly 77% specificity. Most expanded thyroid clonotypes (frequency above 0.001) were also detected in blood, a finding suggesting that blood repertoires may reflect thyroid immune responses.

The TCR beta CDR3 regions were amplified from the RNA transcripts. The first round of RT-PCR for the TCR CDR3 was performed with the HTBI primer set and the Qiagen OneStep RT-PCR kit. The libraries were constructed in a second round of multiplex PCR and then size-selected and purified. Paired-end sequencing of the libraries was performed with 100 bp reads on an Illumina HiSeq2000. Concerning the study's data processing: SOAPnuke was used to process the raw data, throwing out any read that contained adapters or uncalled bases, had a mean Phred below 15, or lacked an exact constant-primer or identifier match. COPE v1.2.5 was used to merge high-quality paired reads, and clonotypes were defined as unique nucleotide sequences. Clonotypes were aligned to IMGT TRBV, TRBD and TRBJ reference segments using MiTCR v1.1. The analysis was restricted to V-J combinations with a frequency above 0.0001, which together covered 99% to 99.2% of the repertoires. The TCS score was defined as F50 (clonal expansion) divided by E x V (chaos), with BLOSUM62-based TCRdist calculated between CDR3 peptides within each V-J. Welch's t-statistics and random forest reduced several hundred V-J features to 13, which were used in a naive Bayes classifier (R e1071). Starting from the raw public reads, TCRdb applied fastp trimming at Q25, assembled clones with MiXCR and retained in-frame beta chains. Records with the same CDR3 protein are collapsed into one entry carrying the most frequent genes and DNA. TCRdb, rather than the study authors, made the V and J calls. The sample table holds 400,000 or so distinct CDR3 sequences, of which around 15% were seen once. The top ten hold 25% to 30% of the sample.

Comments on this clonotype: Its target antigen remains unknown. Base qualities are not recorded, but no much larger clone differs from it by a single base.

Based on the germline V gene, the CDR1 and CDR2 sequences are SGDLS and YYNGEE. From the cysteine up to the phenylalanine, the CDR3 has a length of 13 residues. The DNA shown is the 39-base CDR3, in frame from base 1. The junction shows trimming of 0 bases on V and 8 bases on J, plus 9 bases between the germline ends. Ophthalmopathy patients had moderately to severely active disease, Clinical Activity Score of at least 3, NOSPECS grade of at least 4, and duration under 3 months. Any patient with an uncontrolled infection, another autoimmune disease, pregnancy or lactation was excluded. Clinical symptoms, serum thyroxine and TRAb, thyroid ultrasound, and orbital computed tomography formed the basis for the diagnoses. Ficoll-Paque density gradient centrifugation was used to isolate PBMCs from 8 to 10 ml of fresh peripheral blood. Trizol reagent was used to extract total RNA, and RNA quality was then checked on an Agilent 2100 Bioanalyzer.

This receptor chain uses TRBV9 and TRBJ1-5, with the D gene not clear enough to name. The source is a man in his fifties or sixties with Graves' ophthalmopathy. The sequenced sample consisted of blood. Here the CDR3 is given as CASSVGEAEPQHF. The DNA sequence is TGTGCCAGCAGCGTAGGGGAGGCTGAGCCCCAGCATTTT.